Described below is a single T cell receptor beta chain sequence and its context. The table came from immunoSEQ multiplex PCR; TCRdb's copy has only in-frame clones and leaves some out. The top ten hold 2% to 2.5% of the sample, which has roughly 150,000 clones, 93% seen once. The sample originates from a study of control samples from healthy donors and cancer patients. Germline V gives CDR1 MNHEY, CDR2 SMNVEV (reference sequence). The CDR3 covers 13 residues. Trimming shortened V by 3 bases and J by 7 bases, and 12 bases separated the two germline ends. The sequenced sample consisted of blood. The clonotype was recovered from a man in his forties or fifties in good health. V is TRBV27 and J is TRBJ1-2; D might be TRBD1 (5 bases). The CDR3 reads CASSLGQGAGYTF. In DNA form, the CDR3 reads TGTGCCAGCAGTTTGGGGCAGGGAGCTGGCTACACCTTC.